Below are 11 T cell receptor beta chains sequenced from a single sample in a study of blood T cell repertoires in COVID-19. Generated by immunoSEQ multiplex PCR, the TCRdb table keeps only in-frame clones and is missing some. The table records 50,000 to 75,000 clones, roughly 92% of them present only once. Sequences were obtained from peripheral blood. The receptors here all came from an older man with active COVID-19.

The DNA for the CDR3 is TGTGCCAGCGGACCTAAGCGGGGGGTTTCGGGCGAGCAGTACTTC. Its translation: CASGPKRGVSGEQYF. V gene TRBV7-2 combines with J gene TRBJ2-7; 9 nucleotides agree with TRBD2. The CDR3 runs 15 residues. V lost 8 bases and J lost 6; bases outside the gene matches: 14. Germline V gene sequence: CDR1 SGHTA, CDR2 FQGNSA.

The rearrangement joins TRBV5-1 to TRBJ2-7; a weak D match, TRBD2 (5 bases). The CDR3 has 13 residues. Germline V gene data show CDR1 as SGHRS and CDR2 as YFSETQ. Trimming cost V 2 bases and J 1 base, with 7 bases left between them. The CDR3 DNA is TGCGCCAGCAGCTTTGGAGGTTCCTACGAGCAGTACTTC. It specifies CASSFGGSYEQYF.

The chain couples TRBV7-6 to TRBJ1-1, with D perhaps matching TRBD1 (6 bases). This CDR3 contains 15 residues. The germline gives CDR1 SGHVS, CDR2 FNYEAQ. Trimming left V 5 bases short and J 2 bases short, with 15 bases between. Here the CDR3 DNA reads TGTGCCAGCAGCGGCACGGGACAAGCAAACACTGAAGCTTTCTTT. This codes for CASSGTGQANTEAFF.

The chain is built from TRBV5-5 and TRBJ1-5, with 7 bases identical to TRBD1. Per germline, CDR1 SGHKS and CDR2 YYEKEE (reference sequence). V was pared by 0 bases and J by 3 bases, with 6 bases of the junction left unmatched. There are 16 residues in the CDR3. The CDR3 region has the DNA TGTGCCAGCAGCTTGGCCGGGACAGAGTTCAATCAGCCCCAGCATTTT. Translation: CASSLAGTEFNQPQHF.

The rearrangement links TRBV4-1 to TRBJ2-1; 8 nucleotides align to TRBD1. The CDR3 loop spans 16 amino acids. Germline-derived CDR1 and CDR2 are MGHRA and YSYEKL. The V and J ends lost 0 bases and 2 bases, in that order; junction bases with no gene match: 3. The DNA of the CDR3 is TGCGCCAGCAGCCAAGATTGGACAGGGACCTACAATGAGCAGTTCTTC. Its protein is CASSQDWTGTYNEQFF.

V is TRBV25-1 and J is TRBJ2-1; perhaps TRBD1 as D (6 bases). V was cut by 6 bases and J by 3 bases, with 12 bases left in between. The CDR3 is made up of 14 amino acids. Germline V CDR1 and CDR2: MGHDK, SYGVNS. This chain's CDR3 is CASRPGTFYNEQFF. The CDR3 DNA reads as TGTGCCAGCAGACCCGGGACATTCTACAATGAGCAGTTCTTC.

This chain connects TRBV10-3 to TRBJ2-7; no reliable D call. Germline loops: CDR1 ENHRY, CDR2 SYGVKD. This CDR3 has 13 amino acids. Trimming removed 4 bases at V and 2 bases at J, with 9 bases between. CDR3 sequence reads: CAISGKETYEQYV. CDR3 in DNA: TGTGCCATCAGTGGCAAGGAGACCTACGAGCAGTACGTC.

The rearrangement joins TRBV7-6 to TRBJ2-1; TRBD2 matches 8 bases. The CDR3 runs 15 residues. CDR1 and CDR2 from the germline V gene are SGHVS and FNYEAQ. The ends lost 1 base at V and 4 bases at J; junction bases unmatched: 3. Written as DNA, the CDR3 is TGTGCCAGCAGCTTAGGGGCGGGGGGTTACAATGAGCAGTTCTTC. Amino acid sequence: CASSLGAGGYNEQFF.

This rearrangement joins TRBV7-2 to TRBJ2-5; no clear D. The CDR3 length is 12 residues. The germline V and J ends were trimmed by 2 bases and 5 bases, with 6 bases remaining between them. Germline V CDR1 and CDR2: SGHTA, FQGNSA. The CDR3 sequence: CASSLLRETQYF. Here the CDR3 DNA reads TGTGCCAGCAGCTTACTACGGGAGACCCAGTACTTC.

There are a few counts of this clone. V gene TRBV28 combines with J gene TRBJ1-5, with TRBD1 matching 12 bases. Per the germline V gene, CDR1 is MDHEN and CDR2 is SYDVKM. Losses at the gene ends were 4 bases for V and 6 bases for J; bases not matched to a gene: 7. The CDR3 extends over 16 amino acids. The chain's CDR3 is CASSSPGQGARQPQHF. CDR3 coding DNA: TGTGCCAGCAGTTCCCCGGGACAGGGGGCTCGTCAGCCCCAGCATTTT.

This chain connects TRBV6-5 to TRBJ2-7; TRBD1 agrees at 8 bases. Germline V gene sequence: CDR1 MNHEY, CDR2 SVGAGI. This CDR3 has 14 amino acids. V was clipped by 5 bases and J by 2 bases; unmatched bases: 5. CDR3 loop: CASSRQGLPYEQYV. The CDR3 nucleotides are TGTGCCAGCAGTCGACAGGGGTTACCCTACGAGCAGTACGTC.